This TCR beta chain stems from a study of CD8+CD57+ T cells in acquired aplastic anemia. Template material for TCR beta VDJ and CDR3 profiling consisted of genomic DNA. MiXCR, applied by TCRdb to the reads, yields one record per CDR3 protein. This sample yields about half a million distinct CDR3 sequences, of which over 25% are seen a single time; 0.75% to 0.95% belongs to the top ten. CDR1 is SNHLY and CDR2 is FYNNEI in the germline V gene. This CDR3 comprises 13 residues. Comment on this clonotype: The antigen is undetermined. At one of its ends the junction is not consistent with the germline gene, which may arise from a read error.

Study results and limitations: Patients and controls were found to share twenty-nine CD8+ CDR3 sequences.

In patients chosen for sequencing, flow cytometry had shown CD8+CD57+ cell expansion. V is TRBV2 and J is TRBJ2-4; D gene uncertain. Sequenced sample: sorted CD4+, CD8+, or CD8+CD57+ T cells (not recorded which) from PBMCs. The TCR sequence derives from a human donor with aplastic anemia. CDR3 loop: CASMGQQPNTQYF. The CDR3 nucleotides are TGTGCCAGCATGGGCCAACAGCCGAACACTCAGTACTTC.